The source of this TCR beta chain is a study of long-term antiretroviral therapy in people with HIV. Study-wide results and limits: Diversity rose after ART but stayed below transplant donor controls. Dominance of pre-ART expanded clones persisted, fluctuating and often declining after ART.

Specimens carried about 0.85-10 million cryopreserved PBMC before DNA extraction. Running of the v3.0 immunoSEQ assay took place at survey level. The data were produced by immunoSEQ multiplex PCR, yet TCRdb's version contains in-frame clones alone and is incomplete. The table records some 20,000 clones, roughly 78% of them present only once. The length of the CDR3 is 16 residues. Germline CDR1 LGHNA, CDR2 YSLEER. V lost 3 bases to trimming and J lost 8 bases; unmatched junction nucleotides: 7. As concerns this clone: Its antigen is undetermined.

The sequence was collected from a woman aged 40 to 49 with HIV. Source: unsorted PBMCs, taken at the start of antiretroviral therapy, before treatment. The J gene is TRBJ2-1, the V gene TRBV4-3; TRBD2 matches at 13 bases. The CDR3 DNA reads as TGCGCCAGCAGCCAGGGGACTAGCGGGGTGGGGGATGAGCAGTTCTTC. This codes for CASSQGTSGVGDEQFF.